This T cell receptor beta chain was obtained from a study of CD8 T cells in Susac syndrome (dated by TCRdb to between 2018 and 2021). Study-wide context: The study used repertoire sequencing to test whether antigen drove CD8+ T cell activation and differentiation in Susac syndrome. Overall study results and their limits: The number of individuals in the TCR sequencing and HLA analysis was recognized as being relatively small.

RNA was extracted with the RNeasy kit and roughly 0.45 to 1 ug was reverse transcribed using random hexamers. The immunoSEQ multiplex PCR assay, covering 54 Vbeta and 13 Jbeta segments, was used to amplify TCR beta CDR3 regions. PCR amplification bias was corrected using a synthetic template baseline for primer optimization and computational correction. The published analysis was carried out like this. Reads were annotated to V, D and J genes according to IMGT and were analyzed with immunoSEQ Analyzer, with only productive sequences retained. Clonality was calculated as one minus the Shannon entropy normalized by log2 of the number of productive unique sequences. Public and private clones were assessed among the 100 most prevalent clones of each patient and control. A clone was defined as Susac-specific if it was absent from the healthy and MS cohorts, from approximately 980 published viral clones and from other ImmuneACCESS disease sequences. The public reads were reprocessed in TCRdb via fastp at Q25 and MiXCR, keeping in-frame beta chains. Rows with a matching CDR3 protein are joined into one entry that keeps the most common DNA and genes. The V and J calls and clone size come from TCRdb's table, not from the authors' own analysis. The table for this sample lists 150,000 or so distinct CDR3 sequences; 93% of them were counted only once. Around 0.13% of the sample is held by the ten biggest clonotypes.

This clonotype was counted between two and nine times. This receptor's antigen is unknown. No much larger clone is present one base from it, and per-base qualities are unavailable. High-throughput TCR beta sequencing profiled peripheral blood CD8+ and CD4+ T cells from healthy donors, Susac syndrome patients and multiple sclerosis patients. Healthy donors were age- and sex-matched controls. Bulk CD8+ and CD4+ T cells were purified magnetically by negative isolation, whereas CD8+ TEMRA cells were enriched by FACS. Blood was drawn into EDTA tubes, processed within 24 hours, and PBMCs were isolated by density gradient centrifugation. PBMCs intended for TCR sequencing were cryopreserved in liquid nitrogen and were subsequently thawed in a 37 degrees C water bath. Purity of sorted or isolated CD4+, CD8+ and CD8+ TEMRA cells was at least 90%. The TCR sequence derives from a human donor in good health. The sequencing sample was made of CD4+ T cells from PBMCs.

The CDR3 protein: CASSEEGPTYEQYF. The DNA reads TGTGCCAGCAGTGAAGAAGGTCCTACCTACGAGCAGTACTTC. In this chain, TRBV6-1 is recombined with TRBJ2-7; too little of a D gene remains to name it. As encoded in the germline V gene, CDR1 is MNHNS while CDR2 is SASEGT. Trimming removed 1 base from V and 2 bases from J, leaving 9 bases between the germline ends. The CDR3 numbers 14 residues from cysteine through phenylalanine. The read is trimmed to its CDR3 DNA, 42 bases read in frame from base 1.